This section outlines one T cell receptor beta chain sequence together with its context. Its antigen remains unidentified. The data belong to a study of T cell repertoires in cytomegalovirus infection. About the research overall: A matching HLA type, together with CMV infection, was signaled by public TCR beta signatures.

Study outcomes and limitations: Individuals carrying CMV plus the relevant HLA were identified by cumulative frequency of public TCR beta families.

TCRdb used MiXCR to reprocess the reads, holding one entry per CDR3 protein. The sample has 230,000 or so distinct CDR3 sequences, approximately 38% seen once. This CDR3 contains 13 residues. V dropped 1 base and J dropped 7 bases, with 11 bases sitting between them. Germline V lookup: CDR1 SGHVS, CDR2 FQNEAQ. The receptor comes from a human donor in good health (CMV status not recorded). Some clones in this sample may be carry-over from other donors' samples. Sequenced here: CD8+ T cells from cultured PBMCs, sampled from culture after CMV antigen stimulation. The chain has TRBV7-8 and TRBJ2-7, with D unresolved. CDR3 bases: TGTGCCAGCAGCTTAGACCGTGGAAGGGAGCAGTACTTC. This sequence encodes CASSLDRGREQYF.